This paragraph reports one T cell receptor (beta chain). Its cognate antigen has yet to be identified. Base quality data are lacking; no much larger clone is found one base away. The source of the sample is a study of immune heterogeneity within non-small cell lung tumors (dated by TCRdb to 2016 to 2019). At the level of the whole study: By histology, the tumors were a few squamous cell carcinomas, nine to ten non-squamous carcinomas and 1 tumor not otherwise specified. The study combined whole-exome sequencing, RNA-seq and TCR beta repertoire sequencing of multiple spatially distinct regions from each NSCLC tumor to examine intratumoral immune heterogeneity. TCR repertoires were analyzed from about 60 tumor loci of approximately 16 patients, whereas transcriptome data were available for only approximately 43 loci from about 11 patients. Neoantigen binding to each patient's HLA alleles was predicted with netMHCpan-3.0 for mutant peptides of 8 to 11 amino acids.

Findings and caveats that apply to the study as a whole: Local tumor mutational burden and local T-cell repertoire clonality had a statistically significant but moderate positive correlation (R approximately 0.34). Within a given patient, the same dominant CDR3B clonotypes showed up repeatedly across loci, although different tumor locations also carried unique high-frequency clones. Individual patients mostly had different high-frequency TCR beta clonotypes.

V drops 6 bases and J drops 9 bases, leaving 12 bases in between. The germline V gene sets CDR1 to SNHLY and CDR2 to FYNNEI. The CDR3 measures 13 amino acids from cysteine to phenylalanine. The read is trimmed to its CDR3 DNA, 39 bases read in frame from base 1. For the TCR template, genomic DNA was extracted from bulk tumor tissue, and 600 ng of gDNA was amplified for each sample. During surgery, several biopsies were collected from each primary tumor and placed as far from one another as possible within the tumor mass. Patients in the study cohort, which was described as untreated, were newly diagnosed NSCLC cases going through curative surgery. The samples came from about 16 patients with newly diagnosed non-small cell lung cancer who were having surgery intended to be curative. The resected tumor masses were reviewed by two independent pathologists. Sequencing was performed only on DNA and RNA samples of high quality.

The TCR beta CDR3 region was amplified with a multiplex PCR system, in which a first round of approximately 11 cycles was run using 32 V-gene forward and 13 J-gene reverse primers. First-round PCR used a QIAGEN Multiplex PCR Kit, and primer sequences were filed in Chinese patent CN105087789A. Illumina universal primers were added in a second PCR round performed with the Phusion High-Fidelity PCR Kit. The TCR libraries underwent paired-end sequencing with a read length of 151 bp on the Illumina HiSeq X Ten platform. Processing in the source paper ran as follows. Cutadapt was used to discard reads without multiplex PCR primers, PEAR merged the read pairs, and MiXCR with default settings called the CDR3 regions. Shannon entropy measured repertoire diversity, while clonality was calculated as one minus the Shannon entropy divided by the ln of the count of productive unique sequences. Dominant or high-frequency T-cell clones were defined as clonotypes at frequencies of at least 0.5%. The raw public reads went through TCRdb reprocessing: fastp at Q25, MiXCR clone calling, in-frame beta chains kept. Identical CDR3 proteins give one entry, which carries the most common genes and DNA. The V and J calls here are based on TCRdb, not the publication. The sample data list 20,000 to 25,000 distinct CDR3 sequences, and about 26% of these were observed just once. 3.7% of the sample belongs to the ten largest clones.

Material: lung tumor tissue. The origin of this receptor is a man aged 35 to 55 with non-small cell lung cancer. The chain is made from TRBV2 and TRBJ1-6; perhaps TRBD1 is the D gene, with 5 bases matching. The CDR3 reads CASREGMPSPLHF. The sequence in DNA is TGTGCCAGCAGGGAGGGGATGCCTTCACCCCTCCACTTT.